This is a list of T cell receptor beta chains from one sample in a study of T cells in Graves' hyperthyroidism and ophthalmopathy. TCRdb reprocessed the multiplex PCR reads with MiXCR, giving one entry per CDR3 protein. The sample comprises 500,000 to 650,000 distinct CDR3 sequences, about a sixth of which are singletons, and approximately 18% rests with the top ten. The sequenced sample was blood. Receptors were obtained from a woman younger than 35 with Graves' ophthalmopathy. CDR3s include the opening cysteine and the closing phenylalanine or tryptophan.

TRBV28 | CAGSGGGLLETQYF
TRBV28 | CASSFSSTQTQYF
TRBV7-9 | CASSFPLAGEETQYF
TRBV12-3/TRBV12-4 | CASSWGTSGSADTQYF
TRBV20-1 | CSASLLAGATYNEQFF
TRBV10-1 | CASTETTGTEAFF
TRBV27 | CASTRNPNSPLHF
TRBV19 | CASRVGADTQYF
TRBV27 | CASSSSGGTIVYNSPLHF
TRBV28 | CASSLRAGGEDYGYTF
TRBV9 | CASSVPNGANEQFF
TRBV7-2 | CASSQSGRANEQFF
TRBV5-5 | CASSPPYTQETQYF
TRBV10-3 | CATLAGTGEQYF
TRBV6-1 | CASSRGDGTYEQYF
TRBV2 | CARRAGGPYNEQFF
TRBV5-1 | CASSLVTGGINNEQFF
TRBV4-1 | CASSQDIGGRLQETQYF
TRBV28 | CASNTGTGGTEAFF
TRBV29-1 | CSVEAGQERYEQYF
TRBV2 | CATEGNYGYTF
TRBV7-3 | CASSPGAGAYNEQFF
TRBV18 | CASSGQGAATLHF
TRBV6-1 | CASSSPLSTGTTDTQYF
TRBV7-6 | CASSFREADTEAFF
TRBV7-2 | CASSLGPDRENTEAFF
TRBV28 | CASSFPGAPGNTEAFF
TRBV6-1 | CASSRQAGGSQPQHF
TRBV6-2/TRBV6-3 | CASSSGGAEAFF
TRBV6-1 | CASDGLAGGGPGELFF
TRBV12-5 | CASVHNGAGDEQFF
TRBV4-1 | CASSPPQGTNQPQHF
TRBV4-1 | CASSQRPQETQYF
TRBV6-2/TRBV6-3 | CASSYVAGGGLSYNEQFF
TRBV5-1 | CASSGDGGRAYEQYF
TRBV6-2/TRBV6-3 | CASSYRSGTGENGQPQHF
TRBV19 | CASSSPGQNYNEQFF
TRBV2 | CASSDGGQYF
TRBV19 | CASNQAAGVYEQYF
TRBV28 | CASSAPGQGDNEQFF
TRBV4-3 | CASSQDFGNRGGEQYF
TRBV18 | CASSLTDRSYYEQYF
TRBV27 | CASSLSRWGGRAQETQYF
TRBV5-1 | CASSLAAGEVGFF
TRBV28 | CATLDSLNTEAFF
TRBV27 | CASSLKFERTRYNEQFF
TRBV10-2 | CASSAQGAAIGEKLFF
TRBV7-8 | CASSSAGTGSEKLFF
TRBV5-5 | CASSWDPKEATNEKLFF
TRBV20-1 | CSAGPSGKNTGELFF
TRBV7-9 | CASSLGGIDYGYTF
TRBV6-1 | CASSWVAGPNTEAFF
TRBV6-2/TRBV6-3 | CASSYIPAGTHEQYF